The TCR beta chain described here comes from a study of regulatory T cells in long-lasting Graves disease. Overall study findings and caveats: Accuracy was perhaps lowered by the small sample size. The persistent group shared 2,741 public clonotypes, more than the 950 to 1,000 shared by new patients.

The sample's time point: newly diagnosed GD, antithyroid drugs for less than 3 months. The TCR library was made from RNA extracted from PBMCs. The V and J ends lost 0 bases and 9 bases, in that order; junction bases with no gene match: 12. The CDR3 runs to 17 residues. Germline V gene data show CDR1 as SGHRS and CDR2 as YFSETQ. Researchers made TCR beta libraries by using iRepertoire HTBI primers and running Arm-PCR on CDR3 regions. TCRdb called the multiplex PCR reads again in MiXCR, with one record for every CDR3 protein. The table lists 360,000 or so distinct CDR3 sequences, around 15% of them singletons, with around 20% in the top ten. A few counts support this clonotype. Its antigen remains unidentified. The data were also submitted as part of a second study, on T cells in Graves' hyperthyroidism and ophthalmopathy. That source notes: Appearing also in blood were most of the thyroid clonotypes expanded above 0.001.

The receptor was isolated from a young woman with Graves disease. This chain links TRBV5-1 with TRBJ2-1; 10 bases are a match to TRBD1. The sample consisted of peripheral blood mononuclear cells (PBMCs), taken at new diagnosis, from a patient treated with antithyroid drugs. The CDR3 DNA reads as TGCGCCAGCAGCTTGGACGACAGGGGGCAAAATGCGGGTGAGCAGTTCTTC. Protein sequence: CASSLDDRGQNAGEQFF. Using reference TRBV5-1 and TRBJ2-1 for the parts outside the CDR3, the full variable domain is KAGVTQTPRYLIKTRGQQVTLSCSPISGHRSVSWYQQTPGQGLQFLFEYFSETQRNKGNFPGRFSGRQFSNSRSEMNVSTLELGDSALYLCASSLDDRGQNAGEQFFGPGTRLTVL.